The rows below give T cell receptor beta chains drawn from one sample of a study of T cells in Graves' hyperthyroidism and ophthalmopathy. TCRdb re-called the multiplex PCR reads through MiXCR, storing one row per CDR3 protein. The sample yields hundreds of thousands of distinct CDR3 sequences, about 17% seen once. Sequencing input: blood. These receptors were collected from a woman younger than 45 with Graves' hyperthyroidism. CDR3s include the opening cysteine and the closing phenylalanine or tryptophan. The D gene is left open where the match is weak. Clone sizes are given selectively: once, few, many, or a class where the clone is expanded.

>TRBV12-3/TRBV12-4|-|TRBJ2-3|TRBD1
TGTGCCAGCAGTCTGACAGGGAAGGGCGCAGATACGCAGTATTTT
CASSLTGKGADTQYF
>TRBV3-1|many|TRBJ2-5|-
TGTGCCAGCAGCCAACAGGGGTCGCAGACCCAGTACTTC
CASSQQGSQTQYF
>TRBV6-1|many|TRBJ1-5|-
TGTGCCAGCGGTTCACAGGGAAATCAGCCCCAGCATTTT
CASGSQGNQPQHF
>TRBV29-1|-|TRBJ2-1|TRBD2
TGCAGCGTTGAAGGGTTGAGCGGGAGGGACGTCATCATGGACAATGAGCAGTTCTTC
CSVEGLSGRDVIMDNEQFF
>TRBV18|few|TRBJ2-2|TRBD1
TGTGCCAGCCACCTCGGGACAGGGGTCACCGGGGAGCTGTTTTTT
CASHLGTGVTGELFF
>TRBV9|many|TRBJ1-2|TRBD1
TGTGCCAGCAGCGTACTTTCGTCCGATACAGGGGGTGGCTACACCTTC
CASSVLSSDTGGGYTF
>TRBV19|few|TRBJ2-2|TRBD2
TGTGCCAGTAGTACGACTAGCGTCACCGGGGAGCTGTTTTTT
CASSTTSVTGELFF
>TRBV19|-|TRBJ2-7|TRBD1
TGTGCCAGTAGGGGACAGGCGGGGCCCTACGAGCAGTACTTC
CASRGQAGPYEQYF
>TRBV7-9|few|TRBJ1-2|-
TGTGCCAGCAGCTCCCGGACCTCAAGCCCTGGCTACACCTTC
CASSSRTSSPGYTF
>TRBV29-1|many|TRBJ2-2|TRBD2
TGCAGCGTATACTACGGGACTAGCGGGAACACCGGGGAGCTGTTTTTT
CSVYYGTSGNTGELFF
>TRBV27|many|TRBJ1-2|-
TGTGCCAGCAGTTTGGACTGGGGCTATGGCTACACCTTC
CASSLDWGYGYTF
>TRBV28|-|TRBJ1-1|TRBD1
TGTGCCAGCAGTTTCGGACAGGGGGCATGGGACACTGAAGCTTTCTTT
CASSFGQGAWDTEAFF
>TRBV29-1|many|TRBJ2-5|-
TGCAGCGTTGAAGCCCGGACCCAGTACTTC
CSVEARTQYF
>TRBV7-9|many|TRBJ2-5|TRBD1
TGTGCCAGCAGCGAGCCTCAGGGGGCAGGGACCCAGTACTTC
CASSEPQGAGTQYF
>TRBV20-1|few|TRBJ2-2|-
TGCAGTGCTAGTTCTAGCGCGGGCACCGGGGAGCTGTTTTTT
CSASSSAGTGELFF
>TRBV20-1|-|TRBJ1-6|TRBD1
TGCAGTGCTAGCGTCACAGGGGCCTATAATTCACCCCTCCACTTT
CSASVTGAYNSPLHF
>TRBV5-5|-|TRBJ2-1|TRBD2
TGTGCCAGCAGCTCACCACCGGGACTAGCGGCTCAAACGAGCTCCTACAATGAGCAGTTCTTC
CASSSPPGLAAQTSSYNEQFF
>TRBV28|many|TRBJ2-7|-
TGTGCCAGCAGATCGAGGGGGGAGCAGTACTTC
CASRSRGEQYF
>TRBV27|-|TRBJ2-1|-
TGTGCCGGGAGCCGGGACTCGCTATACAATGAGCAGTTCTTC
CAGSRDSLYNEQFF
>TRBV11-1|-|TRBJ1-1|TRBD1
TGTGCCAGCAGCCCAAGGTACCGGGACAGGGTTTCGGACACTGAAGCTTTCTTT
CASSPRYRDRVSDTEAFF
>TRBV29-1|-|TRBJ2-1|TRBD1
TGCAGCGGCTATCCGGGACAGGTTATATACAATGAGCAGTTCTTC
CSGYPGQVIYNEQFF
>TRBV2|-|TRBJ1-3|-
TGTGCCAGCAAGGGGGAAAACACCATATATTTT
CASKGENTIYF
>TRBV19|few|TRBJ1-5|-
TGTGCCAGTAGAGGGATGGCTGTTAGCAATCAGCCCCAGCATTTT
CASRGMAVSNQPQHF
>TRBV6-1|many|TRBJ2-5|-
TGTGCCAGCAGACCAGGGAAGCAAGAGACCCAGTACTTC
CASRPGKQETQYF
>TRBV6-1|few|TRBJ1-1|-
TGTGCCAGCAGTGAGTCAAGGGGTACCACTGAAGCTTTCTTT
CASSESRGTTEAFF
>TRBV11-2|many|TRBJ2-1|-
TGTGCCAGCGGGGAGGCTAGCAGATACAATGAGCAGTTCTTC
CASGEASRYNEQFF
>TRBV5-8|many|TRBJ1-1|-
TGTGCCAGCAGCTTGGGCCACAGGGCGGCTGAGGACACTGAAGCTTTCTTT
CASSLGHRAAEDTEAFF
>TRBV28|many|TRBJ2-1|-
TGTGCCAGCAGTTTCGCCAGGGCAGGCTACAATGAGCAGTTCTTC
CASSFARAGYNEQFF
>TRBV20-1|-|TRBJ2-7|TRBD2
TGCAGTGCTAGAGGCGGGACTAGCGGATCCTACGAGCAGTACTTC
CSARGGTSGSYEQYF
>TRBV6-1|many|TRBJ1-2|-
TGTGCCAGCACCCTGGCGGGGGGCTTCAACTATGGCTACACCTTC
CASTLAGGFNYGYTF
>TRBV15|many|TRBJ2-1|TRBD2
TGTGCCACCAGCAGTGAGACACCGGGACTAGGATTAGACAATGAGCAGTTCTTC
CATSSETPGLGLDNEQFF
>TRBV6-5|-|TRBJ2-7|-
TGTGCCAGCAGTTACTCTCCGAGACAGAATGACTACGAGCAGTACTTC
CASSYSPRQNDYEQYF
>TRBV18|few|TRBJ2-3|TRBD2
TGTGCCAGCAGACTAGCGGAGACTAGCACAGATACGCAGTATTTT
CASRLAETSTDTQYF
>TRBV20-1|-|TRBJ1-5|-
TGCAGTGCTAGCCTTACAGGGCGCAGGGGCAATCAGCCCCAGCATTTT
CSASLTGRRGNQPQHF
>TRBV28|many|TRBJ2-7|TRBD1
TGTGCCAGCAGTCCCTCCCGACAGGGCACCTACGAGCAGTACTTC
CASSPSRQGTYEQYF
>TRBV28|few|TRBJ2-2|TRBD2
TGTGCCAGCAGTTTGGTCCTAGCGGGAGCCAAGTGGAGGACCGGGGAGCTGTTTTTT
CASSLVLAGAKWRTGELFF
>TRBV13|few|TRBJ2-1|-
TGTGCCAGCAGCTTAGCGTACCTCCCCAATGAGCAGTTCTTC
CASSLAYLPNEQFF
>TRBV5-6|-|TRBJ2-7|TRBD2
TGTGCCAGCAGCCGTACTAGCGGGGGCGACGAGCAGTACTTC
CASSRTSGGDEQYF
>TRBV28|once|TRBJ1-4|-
TGTGCCAGCACCCTAGGATCTAATGAAAAACTGTTTTTT
CASTLGSNEKLFF
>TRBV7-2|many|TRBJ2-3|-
TGTGCCAGCACCCTAGCGAACTCTAGCACAGATACGCAGTATTTT
CASTLANSSTDTQYF
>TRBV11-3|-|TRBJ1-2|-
TGTGCCAGCAGCCCACCCCTAGGGGGACTGGAGGGCTACACCTTC
CASSPPLGGLEGYTF
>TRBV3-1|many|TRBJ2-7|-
TGTGCCAGCAGCCAAGGGGGCCTGGGGGCCTACGAGCAGTACTTC
CASSQGGLGAYEQYF
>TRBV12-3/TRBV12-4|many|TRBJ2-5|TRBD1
TGTGCCAGCAGCGTACAGGGGGTCCAAGAGACCCAGTACTTC
CASSVQGVQETQYF
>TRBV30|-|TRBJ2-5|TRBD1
TGTGCCTGCAAAGGGGGCCGTCAGACCCAGTACTTC
CACKGGRQTQYF
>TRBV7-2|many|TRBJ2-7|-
TGTGCCAGCAGCTCACAGTCAGGGTCTTTCGGGGAGCAGTACTTC
CASSSQSGSFGEQYF
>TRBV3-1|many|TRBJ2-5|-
TGTGCCAGCAGCCAAGATTTGACTCCCACAGCGGGGACCCAGTACTTC
CASSQDLTPTAGTQYF
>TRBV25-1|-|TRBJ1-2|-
TGTGCCAGCAGTGAATCCTCTGGCTACACCTTC
CASSESSGYTF
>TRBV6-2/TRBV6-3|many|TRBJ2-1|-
TGTGCCAGCAGTTACGGGAGGTTACGTTCCTACAATGAGCAGTTCTTC
CASSYGRLRSYNEQFF
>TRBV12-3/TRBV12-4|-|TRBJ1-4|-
TGTGCCAGCAGTCAGATACAGGGAAGACAAGAAAAACTGTTTTTT
CASSQIQGRQEKLFF
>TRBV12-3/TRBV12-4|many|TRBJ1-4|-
TGTGCCAGCAGCCCTACAGGGACTAATGAAAAACTGTTTTTT
CASSPTGTNEKLFF
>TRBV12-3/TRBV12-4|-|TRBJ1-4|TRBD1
TGTGCCAGCAGTTTACGGGACAGGTGGAATGAAAAACTGTTTTTT
CASSLRDRWNEKLFF
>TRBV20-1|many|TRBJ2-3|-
TGCAGTGCTAGAGATGAGAGATCTGCGTCAGATACGCAGTATTTT
CSARDERSASDTQYF
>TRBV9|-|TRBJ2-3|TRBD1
TGTGCCAGCAGCGTAGCAGGGGACAGGCAGTATTTT
CASSVAGDRQYF
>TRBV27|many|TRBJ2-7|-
TGTGCCAGCAGTTTTGGGTCAGCCGCGGGCGAGCAGTACTTC
CASSFGSAAGEQYF
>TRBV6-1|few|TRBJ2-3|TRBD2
TGTGCCAGCGGGGGGGATGTCACAGATACGCAGTATTTT
CASGGDVTDTQYF